Below are 9 T cell receptor beta chains sequenced from a single sample in a study of spatial heterogeneity in lung cancer. Time point: blood at routine non-recurrence follow-up after resection. Extraction of whole RNA from tumor, nontumor lung or frozen PBMC preceded unsorted sequencing. TCRdb fed the 5' RACE reads into MiXCR, producing one record per CDR3 protein. The table shows some 120,000 distinct CDR3 sequences, with less than 15% occurring only once. The sequences come from PBMCs, collected at follow-up. The receptors were gathered from a male donor with early-stage non-small cell lung cancer.

This rearrangement joins TRBV3-1 to TRBJ1-5, with 7 bases matching TRBD1. V dropped 1 base and J dropped 10; count of bases not matched to a gene: 10. The CDR3 covers 15 residues. From germline, CDR1 is LGHDT and CDR2 YNNKEL (reference sequence). The CDR3 DNA follows: TGTGCCAGCAGCCAAGGACAGGGAGGGATGGGACCCCAGCATTTT. Protein: CASSQGQGGMGPQHF.

This clonotype was recorded a few times. The chain employs TRBV20-1 and TRBJ2-3; TRBD2 matches at 8 bases. CDR1 and CDR2 (germline): DFQATT, SNEGSKA (reference sequence). This CDR3 spans 15 amino acids. The V and J ends lost 1 base and 6 bases, in that order; junction bases with no gene match: 9. The CDR3 sequence is CSARVERGLDDTQYF. CDR3 DNA sequence: TGCAGTGCTAGAGTTGAGCGGGGGTTAGACGATACGCAGTATTTT.

This clonotype was seen at least ten times. V usage is TRBV11-3 and J usage is TRBJ1-6; D is uncertain. The V end lost 0 bases, the J end lost 7 bases, and 4 bases lay between the germline ends. This CDR3 comprises 13 residues. From germline, CDR1 is SGHNT and CDR2 YENEEA. DNA of the CDR3: TGTGCCAGCAGCTTAGACGGGAATTCACCCCTCCACTTT. Translating gives CASSLDGNSPLHF.

Ten or more counts support this clonotype. The rearrangement links TRBV15 to TRBJ1-1, with 9 bases lining up with TRBD1. V was pared by 3 bases and J by 8 bases, with 4 bases of the junction left unmatched. CDR1 and CDR2 from the germline V gene are LNHNV and YYDKDF (reference sequence). The CDR3 consists of 13 residues. The DNA for the CDR3 is TGTGCCACCAGCAGGGACAGGGGTCCCGAAGCTTTCTTT. Translation gives CATSRDRGPEAFF. Looking up the rest from reference TRBV15 and TRBJ1-1 gives the full variable domain: DAMVIQNPRYQVTQFGKPVTLSCSQTLNHNVMYWYQQKSSQAPKLLFHYYDKDFNNEADTPDNFQSRRPNTSFCFLDIRSPGLGDTAMYLCATSRDRGPEAFFGQGTRLTVV.

This clonotype was observed a handful of times. The chain is built from TRBV12-3 or TRBV12-4 and TRBJ1-1, with D perhaps matching TRBD1 (6 bases). The V end lost 2 bases, the J end lost 4 bases, and 8 bases lay between the germline ends. The CDR3 contains 13 residues. The CDR3 is CASSLQGGTEAFF. CDR3 nucleotide sequence: TGTGCCAGCAGTTTACAAGGGGGCACTGAAGCTTTCTTT.

This clonotype was found many times. The rearrangement uses TRBV4-1 and TRBJ1-5, with 7 bases matching TRBD1. This CDR3 region has 15 residues. V dropped 4 bases and J dropped 2; count of bases not matched to a gene: 5. The germline CDR1 and CDR2 sequences are MGHRA and YSYEKL. DNA for the CDR3: TGCGCCAGCAGCCTACGGGACAGTCGCAATCAGCCCCAGCATTTT. Its protein product is CASSLRDSRNQPQHF.

A few counts support this clonotype. The chain uses TRBV30 and TRBJ2-7; weak D call: TRBD1 (5 bases). Per germline, CDR1 GTSNPN and CDR2 SVGIG (reference sequence). V dropped 4 bases and J dropped 3 bases, with 13 bases sitting between them. The length of the CDR3 is 13 residues. As DNA, the CDR3 is TGTGCCTGGATGACAGAAAGGCACTACGAGCAGTACTTC. It yields the protein CAWMTERHYEQYF.

This clonotype was seen only a few times. The chain combines TRBV28 with TRBJ1-1; a possible D gene is TRBD1 (6 bases). V was clipped by 5 bases and J by 4 bases, with 14 bases between them. The CDR3 runs 14 residues. Germline-derived CDR1 and CDR2 are MDHEN and SYDVKM. The CDR3 DNA sequence: TGTGCCAGCAGTCGTATGGGGGGGGCCACTGAAGCTTTCTTT. This translates into CASSRMGGATEAFF.

CDR3 residues: CASSSPDRQTYEQYF. Written as DNA, the CDR3 is TGTGCCAGCAGTTCCCCGGACAGGCAAACCTACGAGCAGTACTTC. The V call is TRBV6-2 or TRBV6-3, the J call TRBJ2-7; 7 nucleotides agree with TRBD1. The CDR3 length is 15 residues. In germline, CDR1 is MNHEY, CDR2 SVGEGT. Trimming at V came to 4 bases and at J to 2 bases, leaving 8 bases not matched to a gene.